This TCR beta chain was sequenced during a study of OX40 agonist ivuxolimab in advanced cancers. Enrollment shut out patients with autoimmune disease history or systemic immunosuppression. The CDR3 contains 14 residues. With V trimmed by 5 bases and J by 1 base, 2 bases remained unmatched. Germline assignment: CDR1 WSHSY and CDR2 SAAADI. Method: immunoSEQ multiplex PCR; TCRdb's copy keeps in-frame clones and lacks some. This table has 73,000 or so clones, 85% to 90% appearing once. The sample was CD4+ or CD8+ T cells sorted from blood, taken in a trial of the OX40 agonist ivuxolimab. This chain links TRBV10-2 with TRBJ1-2; the match to TRBD1 covers 9 bases. The clonotype was recovered from an adult with an advanced solid tumor such as melanoma, head and neck, liver or kidney cancer. Written as DNA, the CDR3 is TGCGCCAGCAGTAGGGACAGGGTTAACTATGGCTACACCTTC. It encodes CASSRDRVNYGYTF.